Below, 20 T cell receptor beta chains from the same sample are listed, as sequenced in a study of blood T cells in healthy people across ages. A second PCR of 7 to 11 cycles used a sample-barcoded 5' primer and a J-beta primer mix. TCRdb re-analysed the 5' RACE reads in MiXCR, keeping a single row per CDR3 protein. The sample lists hundreds of thousands of distinct CDR3 sequences, approximately 67% occurring once. What was sequenced was blood. The source of these receptors is a man aged 25-45 years in good health.

The CDR3 region is CASSLGRGEGEQYF. The CDR3 DNA reads as TGTGCCAGCAGCTTAGGAAGGGGGGAAGGCGAGCAGTACTTC. This chain connects TRBV7-9 to TRBJ2-7, with D perhaps given as TRBD1 or TRBD2 (6 bases each). This CDR3 is 14 amino acids long. V lost 1 base and J lost 6, with 13 bases in between. The V gene's germline CDR1 is SEHNR and CDR2 FQNEAQ (reference sequence).

A few counts support this clonotype. The rearrangement uses TRBV20-1 and TRBJ2-7; 7 bases map to TRBD1. Trimming at V came to 0 bases and at J to 5 bases, leaving 13 bases not matched to a gene. Germline V CDR1 and CDR2: DFQATT, SNEGSKA (reference sequence). The CDR3 spans 16 residues. In DNA form, the CDR3 reads TGCAGTGCTAGAGATGGCGGCAGGGGGTTTTTGGACGAGCAGTACTTC. Translated: CSARDGGRGFLDEQYF.

The table lists this clonotype with a few counts. The rearrangement joins TRBV10-3 to TRBJ2-1; 9 bases align to TRBD1. J gave up 4 bases and V 0 bases, and 4 bases lay outside the gene matches. The CDR3 totals 16 residues. CDR1 is ENHRY, CDR2 SYGVKD, per germline. CDR3 in DNA: TGTGCCATCAGTGAGTCACAGGGGGCGTTGTACAATGAGCAGTTCTTC. The encoded protein is CAISESQGALYNEQFF.

This clonotype has a handful of counts. V gene TRBV21-1 combines with J gene TRBJ2-7; TRBD2, the table's D call, was not compared with the DNA. TRBV21-1 is termed a pseudogene. The CDR3 consists of 22 residues. CDR3 bases: TGTGCCAGCAGCAAAGCGACGAGCAGGCGGGGGGCCCCTGGAGAGGGTCACTACGAGCAGTACTTC. It encodes CASSKATSRRGAPGEGHYEQYF.

This clonotype was counted between two and nine times. The CDR3 sequence: CASSRQEGNEQFF. CDR3 bases: TGCGCCAGCAGCCGCCAAGAAGGGAATGAGCAGTTCTTC. J is TRBJ2-1 and V is TRBV5-1, with D uncertain. Deletions cut 4 bases from V and 7 bases from J, with 12 bases between. CDR3 length equals 13 residues. Germline V gene lookup returns CDR1 SGHRS and CDR2 YFSETQ.

This clonotype was observed many times. The chain couples TRBV4-3 to TRBJ1-1; D not resolved. Trimming pared 1 base from V and 0 bases from J, leaving 12 bases between. The CDR3 has 16 amino acids. Germline V gene lookup returns CDR1 LGHNA and CDR2 YSLEER. CDR3 region: CASSQAFGIMNTEAFF. CDR3 nucleotides: TGCGCCAGCAGCCAAGCCTTCGGAATCATGAACACTGAAGCTTTCTTT.

The table lists this clonotype with a few counts. The genes are TRBV7-2 and TRBJ2-1, with D unclear. Between the trimmed V and J ends, which lost 10 bases and 6 bases, there was a span of 13 bases. Looked up from germline, CDR1 is SGHTA and CDR2 is FQGNSA. The CDR3 covers 12 residues. CDR3 coding DNA: TGTGCCACCGCCTCCTGGGGCAATGAGCAGTTCTTC. Its translation: CATASWGNEQFF. Full variable domain (rest looked up from reference TRBV7-2 and TRBJ2-1): GAGVSQSPSNKVTEKGKDVELRCDPISGHTALYWYRQSLGQGLEFLIYFQGNSAPDKSGLPSDRFSAERTGGSVSTLTIQRTQQEDSAVYLCATASWGNEQFFGPGTRLTVL.

The table lists this clonotype with a few counts. J is TRBJ2-5 and V is TRBV6-2 or TRBV6-3; D is undetermined. Trimming took off 6 bases at V and 7 bases at J, with 12 bases between the two ends. The CDR3 sequence is 12 residues long. Looked up from germline, CDR1 is MNHEY and CDR2 is SVGEGT. Here the CDR3 DNA reads TGTGCCAGCAGCCGCGGTACGGGGACCCAGTACTTC. Translated: CASSRGTGTQYF.

A few counts support this clonotype. The J gene is TRBJ2-7, the V gene TRBV5-1; possibly TRBD1 or TRBD2 for D (5 bases each). The V gene lost 0 bases and the J gene lost 3 bases, with 10 bases spanning the gap. CDR3 size: 14 residues. Germline CDR1 SGHRS, CDR2 YFSETQ. The CDR3 DNA sequence: TGCGCCAGCAGCTTGGTCGGGACGGGCTACGAGCAGTACTTC. As protein: CASSLVGTGYEQYF. The variable domain in full, completed from reference TRBV5-1 and TRBJ2-7, reads KAGVTQTPRYLIKTRGQQVTLSCSPISGHRSVSWYQQTPGQGLQFLFEYFSETQRNKGNFPGRFSGRQFSNSRSEMNVSTLELGDSALYLCASSLVGTGYEQYFGPGTRLTVT.

V and J are TRBV18 and TRBJ1-6; a weak D match, TRBD1 (6 bases). Germline V lookup: CDR1 KGHSH, CDR2 LQKENI. V lost 0 bases and J 7 bases, leaving 16 bases between the germline ends. CDR3 length equals 17 residues. The CDR3 sequence is CASSPPSTGRRNSPLHF. As DNA, the CDR3 is TGTGCCAGCTCACCACCTTCAACAGGGAGGAGGAATTCACCCCTCCACTTT.

The CDR3 DNA is TGTGCCAGCAGAGACCCCAGGGGAGGAAAAGCTTTCTTT. It encodes CASRDPRGGKAFF. V is TRBV25-1 and J is TRBJ1-1; maybe TRBD1 (6 bases). The V and J ends lost 6 bases and 9 bases respectively, with 17 bases between them. CDR1 is MGHDK and CDR2 is SYGVNS in the germline V gene. This CDR3 has 13 residues.

This clonotype has a handful of counts. The rearrangement links TRBV7-2 to TRBJ2-7; D uncertain. The V and J ends lost 2 bases and 3 bases respectively, with 17 bases between them. The CDR3 has 16 residues. Germline CDR1 and CDR2: SGHTA and FQGNSA. DNA for the CDR3: TGTGCCAGCAGCTTACGTCCGGGCCTCGGAAGCTACGAGCAGTACTTC. Translating gives CASSLRPGLGSYEQYF.

The sample holds many counts of this clonotype. The rearrangement uses TRBV7-2 and TRBJ2-3, with 9 nucleotides matching TRBD1. The CDR3 totals 15 residues. Germline V CDR1 and CDR2: SGHTA, FQGNSA. V was pared by 1 base and J by 6 bases, with 5 bases of the junction left unmatched. The CDR3 DNA reads TGTGCCAGCAGCTTAGTGGGACAGGGTGTGGATACGCAGTATTTT. Amino acid sequence: CASSLVGQGVDTQYF.

The chain recombines TRBV12-3 or TRBV12-4 with TRBJ1-5, with unresolved D. Trimming removed 3 bases at V and 6 bases at J, with 12 bases between. CDR3 length: 14 residues. DNA of the CDR3: TGTGCCAGCAGTTTTAAGGGTTCGGGTCAGCCCCAGCATTTT. As protein: CASSFKGSGQPQHF.

As concerns this clonotype: A junction boundary mismatches the germline segment, possibly from a read error. The chain links TRBV6-2 or TRBV6-3 to TRBJ2-7; 8 bases agree with TRBD1. Germline CDR1 MNHEY, CDR2 SVGEGT. This CDR3 has 15 amino acids. The CDR3, as DNA: TGTGCCAGCAGCTACTCATCAGGGGGCCTCGACGAGCAGTACTTC. Translating gives CASSYSSGGLDEQYF.

V is TRBV7-3 and J is TRBJ1-2; D might be TRBD1 (5 bases). The CDR3 is made up of 13 amino acids. The germline CDR1 and CDR2 sequences are SGHTA and FQGTGA. V gave up 4 bases and J gave up 6 bases, with 12 bases separating them. The CDR3 DNA follows: TGTGCCAGCAGCTCCCGCCCAGGGAATGGCTACACCTTC. Protein product: CASSSRPGNGYTF. The full variable domain, completed using reference TRBV7-3 and TRBJ1-2, is GAGVSQTPSNKVTEKGKYVELRCDPISGHTALYWYRQSLGQGPEFLIYFQGTGAADDSGLPNDRFFAVRPEGSVSTLKIQRTERGDSAVYLCASSSRPGNGYTFGSGTRLTVV.

The rearrangement uses TRBV6-2 or TRBV6-3 and TRBJ1-4; D gene ambiguous. Germline lookup yields CDR1 MNHEY and CDR2 SVGEGT. This CDR3 is built from 13 residues. Trimming stripped 9 bases from V and 2 bases from J, with 10 bases between. The CDR3 bases are TGTGCCAGTACGGACCGGACTAATGAAAAACTGTTTTTT. The encoded protein is CASTDRTNEKLFF.

The chain couples TRBV7-2 to TRBJ2-4, with 7 bases identical to TRBD2. The J call may be wrong; the DNA end is better matched by TRBJ2-7. CDR1 and CDR2 (germline): SGHTA, FQGNSA. The CDR3 covers 14 residues. CDR3 amino acids: CASSFPGGGREQYF. The DNA of the CDR3 is TGTGCCAGCAGCTTCCCGGGGGGAGGTCGCGAGCAGTACTTC.

V usage is TRBV5-1 and J usage is TRBJ2-1, with D uncertain. The germline V gene has CDR1 SGHRS and CDR2 YFSETQ. V lost 3 bases and J lost 5, with 15 bases in between. The CDR3 covers 15 residues. The CDR3 DNA reads TGCGCCAGCAGCTACCCGACGGAATCTCACAATGAGCAGTTCTTC. It specifies CASSYPTESHNEQFF.

This clonotype has more than one count but fewer than ten. The genes are TRBV27 and TRBJ1-2, with 8 nucleotides matching TRBD1. CDR3 length: 14 amino acids. Germline V gives CDR1 MNHEY, CDR2 SMNVEV (reference sequence). Trimming at V came to 3 bases and at J to 6 bases, leaving 6 bases not matched to a gene. DNA of the CDR3: TGTGCCAGCAGTTTCGCTACAGGGGGGAATGGCTACACCTTC. Its protein is CASSFATGGNGYTF.